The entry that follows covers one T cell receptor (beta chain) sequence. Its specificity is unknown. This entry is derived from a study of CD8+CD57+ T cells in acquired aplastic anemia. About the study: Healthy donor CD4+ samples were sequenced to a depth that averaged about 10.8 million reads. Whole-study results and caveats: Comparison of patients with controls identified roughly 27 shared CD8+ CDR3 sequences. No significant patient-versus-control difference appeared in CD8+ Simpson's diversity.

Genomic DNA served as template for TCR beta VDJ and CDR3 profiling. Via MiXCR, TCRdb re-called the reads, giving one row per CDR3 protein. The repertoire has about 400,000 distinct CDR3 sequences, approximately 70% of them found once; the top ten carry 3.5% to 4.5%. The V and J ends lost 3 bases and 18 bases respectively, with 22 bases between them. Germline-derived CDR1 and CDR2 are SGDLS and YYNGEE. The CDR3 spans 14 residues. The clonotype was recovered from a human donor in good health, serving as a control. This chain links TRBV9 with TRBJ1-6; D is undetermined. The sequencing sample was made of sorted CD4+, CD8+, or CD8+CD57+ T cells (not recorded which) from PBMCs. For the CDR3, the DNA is TGTGCCAGCAGCGAGGGAGTCACGGATTCACCCGACCACTTT. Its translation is CASSEGVTDSPDHF.